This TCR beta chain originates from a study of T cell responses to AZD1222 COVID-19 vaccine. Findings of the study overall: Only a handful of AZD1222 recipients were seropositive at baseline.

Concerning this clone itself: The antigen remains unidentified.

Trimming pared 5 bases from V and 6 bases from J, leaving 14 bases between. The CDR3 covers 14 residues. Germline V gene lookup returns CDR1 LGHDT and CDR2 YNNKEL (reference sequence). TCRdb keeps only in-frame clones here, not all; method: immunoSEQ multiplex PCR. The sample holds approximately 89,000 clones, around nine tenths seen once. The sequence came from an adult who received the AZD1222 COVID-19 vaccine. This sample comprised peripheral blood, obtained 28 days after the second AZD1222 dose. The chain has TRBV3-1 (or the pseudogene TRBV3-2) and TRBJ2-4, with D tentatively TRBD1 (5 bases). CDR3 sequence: CASSVAQGGNIQYF. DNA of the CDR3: TGTGCCAGCAGCGTCGCGCAGGGCGGAAACATTCAGTACTTC.